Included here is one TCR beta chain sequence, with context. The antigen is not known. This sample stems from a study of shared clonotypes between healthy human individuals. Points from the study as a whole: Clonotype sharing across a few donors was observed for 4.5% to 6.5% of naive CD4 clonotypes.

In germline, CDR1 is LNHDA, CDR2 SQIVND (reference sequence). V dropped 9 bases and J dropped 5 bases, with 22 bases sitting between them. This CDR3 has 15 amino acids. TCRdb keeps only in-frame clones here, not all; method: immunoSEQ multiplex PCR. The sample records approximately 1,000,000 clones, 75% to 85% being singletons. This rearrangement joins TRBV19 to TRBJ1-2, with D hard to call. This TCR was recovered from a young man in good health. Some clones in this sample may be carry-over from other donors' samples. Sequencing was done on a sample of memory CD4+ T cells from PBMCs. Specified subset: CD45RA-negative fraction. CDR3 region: CASAKRFFERYGYTF. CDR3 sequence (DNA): TGTGCCAGCGCCAAACGGTTTTTCGAAAGGTATGGCTACACCTTC.